This TCR beta chain appears in the sequencing data of a study of cytomegalovirus exposure and HLA in healthy donors. Overall study findings and caveats: The study reported that TCR beta sequences accurately predicted HLA-A and HLA-B alleles in most subjects. In a later analysis, DRB1 alleles had the most associated TCRs; HLA-C alleles the fewest.

Looked up from germline, CDR1 is SGHTA and CDR2 is FQGNSA. The CDR3 spans 15 residues. With V trimmed by 4 bases and J by 7 bases, 10 bases remained unmatched. PCR primers comprised 60 Vbeta and 13 Jbeta primers. Here immunoSEQ multiplex PCR was the method, and the copy in TCRdb shows in-frame clones only, minus some. Of some 160,000 clones in the sample, around 80% were seen once. Regarding this clone: Its antigen is undetermined.

This receptor was taken from a woman younger than 30 in good health and CMV-seronegative. The chain uses TRBV7-2 and TRBJ1-2, with TRBD1 matching 9 bases. Sequences were obtained from PBMCs. The CDR3 DNA follows: TGTGCCAGCAGCTCCACCGGACAGGGGTATTTTGGCTACACCTTC. Its translation is CASSSTGQGYFGYTF.